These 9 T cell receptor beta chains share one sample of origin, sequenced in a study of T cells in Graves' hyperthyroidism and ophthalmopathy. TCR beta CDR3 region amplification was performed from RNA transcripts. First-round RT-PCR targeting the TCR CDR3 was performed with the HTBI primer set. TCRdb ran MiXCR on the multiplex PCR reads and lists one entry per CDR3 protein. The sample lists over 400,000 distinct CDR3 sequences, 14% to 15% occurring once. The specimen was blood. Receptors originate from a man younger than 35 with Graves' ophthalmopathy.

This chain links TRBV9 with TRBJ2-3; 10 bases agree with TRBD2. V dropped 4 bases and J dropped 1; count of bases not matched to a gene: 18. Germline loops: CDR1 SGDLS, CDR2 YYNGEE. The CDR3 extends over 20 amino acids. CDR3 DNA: TGTGCCAGCAGCCAGCCCCGGGTAGAGCGGGAGGGCCGAGGCACAGATACGCAGTATTTT. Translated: CASSQPRVEREGRGTDTQYF.

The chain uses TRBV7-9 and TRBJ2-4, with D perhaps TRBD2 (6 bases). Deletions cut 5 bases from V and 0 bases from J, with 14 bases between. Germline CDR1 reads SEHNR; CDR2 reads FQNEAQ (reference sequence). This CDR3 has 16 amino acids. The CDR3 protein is CASSRTSTEAKNIQYF. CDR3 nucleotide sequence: TGTGCCAGCAGCCGTACTAGCACCGAAGCCAAAAACATTCAGTACTTC. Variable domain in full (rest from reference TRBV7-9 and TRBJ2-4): DTGVSQNPRHKITKRGQNVTFRCDPISEHNRLYWYRQTLGQGPEFLTYFQNEAQLEKSRLLSDRFSAERPKGSFSTLEIQRTEQGDSAMYLCASSRTSTEAKNIQYFGAGTRLSVL.

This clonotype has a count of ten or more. Written as DNA, the CDR3 is TGTGCCACCAGTGATTTAGCGGAGGGAGGCCACAATGAGCAGTTCTTC. The encoded protein is CATSDLAEGGHNEQFF. This chain uses TRBV24-1 with TRBJ2-1, with D maybe TRBD2 (6 bases). The germline V and J ends were trimmed by 1 base and 5 bases, with 14 bases remaining between them. Per the germline V gene, CDR1 is KGHDR and CDR2 is SFDVKD. This CDR3 contains 16 residues.

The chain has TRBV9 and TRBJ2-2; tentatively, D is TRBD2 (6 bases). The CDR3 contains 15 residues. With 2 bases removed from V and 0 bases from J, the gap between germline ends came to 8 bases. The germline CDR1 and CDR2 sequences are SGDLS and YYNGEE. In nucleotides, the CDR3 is TGTGCCAGCAGCGTTAGCGGTTCGAACACCGGGGAGCTGTTTTTT. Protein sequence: CASSVSGSNTGELFF. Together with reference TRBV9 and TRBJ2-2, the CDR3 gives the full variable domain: DSGVTQTPKHLITATGQRVTLRCSPRSGDLSVYWYQQSLDQGLQFLIQYYNGEERAKGNILERFSAQQFPDLHSELNLSSLELGDSALYFCASSVSGSNTGELFFGEGSRLTVL.

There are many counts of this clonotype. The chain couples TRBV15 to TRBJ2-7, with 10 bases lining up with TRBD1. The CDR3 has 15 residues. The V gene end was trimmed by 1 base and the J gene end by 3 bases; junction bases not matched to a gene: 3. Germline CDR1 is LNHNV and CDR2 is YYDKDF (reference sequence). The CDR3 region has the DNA TGTGCCACCAGCAGAGCAGGACAGGGGGGCTACGAGCAGTACTTC. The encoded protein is CATSRAGQGGYEQYF.

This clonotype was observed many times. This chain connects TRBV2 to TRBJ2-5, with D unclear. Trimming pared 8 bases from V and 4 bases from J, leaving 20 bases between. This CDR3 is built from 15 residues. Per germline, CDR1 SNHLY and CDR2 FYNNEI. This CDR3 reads CASSETGSEGETQYF. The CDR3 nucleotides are TGTGCCAGCTCGGAGACTGGTTCAGAAGGAGAGACCCAGTACTTC.

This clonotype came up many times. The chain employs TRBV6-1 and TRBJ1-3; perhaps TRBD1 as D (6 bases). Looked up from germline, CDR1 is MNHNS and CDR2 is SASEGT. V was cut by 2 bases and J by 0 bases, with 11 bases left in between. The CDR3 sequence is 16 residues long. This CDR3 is CASSETYRVSGNTIYF. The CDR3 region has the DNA TGTGCCAGCAGTGAAACCTACAGGGTCTCTGGAAACACCATATATTTT.

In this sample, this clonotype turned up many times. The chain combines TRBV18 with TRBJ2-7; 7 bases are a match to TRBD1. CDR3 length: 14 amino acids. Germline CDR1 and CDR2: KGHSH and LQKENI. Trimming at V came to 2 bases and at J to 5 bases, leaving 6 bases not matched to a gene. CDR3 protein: CASSPARGSHEQYF. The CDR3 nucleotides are TGTGCCAGCTCACCAGCCAGGGGGTCACACGAGCAGTACTTC.

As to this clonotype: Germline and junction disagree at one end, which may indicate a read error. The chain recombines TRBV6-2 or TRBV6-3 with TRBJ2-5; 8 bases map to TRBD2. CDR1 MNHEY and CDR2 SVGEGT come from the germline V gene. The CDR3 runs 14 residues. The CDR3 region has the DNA TGTGCCAGCAGTACCGGGACTAGTAAAGAGACCCAGTCCTTC. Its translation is CASSTGTSKETQSF.